The 5 T cell receptor beta chains given below trace back to one sample, sequenced in a study of OX40 agonist ivuxolimab in advanced cancers. Only in-frame clones appear in the TCRdb table, and some are missing; sequencing was by immunoSEQ multiplex PCR. The sample lists about 35,000 clones, around 80% seen once, with roughly 15% in the top ten. Source: CD4+ or CD8+ T cells sorted from blood, taken in a trial of the OX40 agonist ivuxolimab. The receptors were gathered from an adult with an advanced solid tumor such as melanoma, head and neck, liver or kidney cancer.

This clone came up a few times. The gene calls are TRBV6-6 and TRBJ2-3; D is perhaps TRBD2 (5 bases). V lost 6 bases and J 2 bases, leaving 15 bases between the germline ends. The V gene's germline CDR1 is MNHNY and CDR2 SVGAGI (reference sequence). This CDR3 has 15 residues. In DNA, the CDR3 is TGTGCCAGCAGCCCCGCCCAGCTAGCCACAGATACGCAGTATTTT. This gives the protein CASSPAQLATDTQYF.

The chain joins TRBV5-1 to TRBJ2-6, with D perhaps matching TRBD1 (7 bases). The CDR3 is made up of 17 amino acids. V lost 4 bases and J 0 bases, leaving 14 bases between the germline ends. Per germline, CDR1 SGHRS and CDR2 YFSETQ. For the CDR3, the DNA is TGCGCCAGCAGCGCGGGACAGCCCTCCTCTGGGGCCAACGTCCTGACTTTC. Amino acids: CASSAGQPSSGANVLTF.

J is TRBJ2-7 and V is TRBV2; D not certain. The CDR3 is 12 amino acids. Deletions cut 7 bases from V and 5 bases from J, with 12 bases between. Germline-derived CDR1 and CDR2 are SNHLY and FYNNEI. The CDR3 spells CASNSGRNEQYF. In DNA, the CDR3 is TGTGCCAGCAATTCGGGCCGCAACGAGCAGTACTTC.

This clone has more than one count but fewer than ten. V and J are TRBV5-4 and TRBJ2-7, with unresolved D. This CDR3 is 14 amino acids long. Germline V lookup: CDR1 SGHNT, CDR2 YYREEE (reference sequence). V was shortened by 4 bases and J by 0 bases, with 11 bases between the two germline ends. The DNA for the CDR3 is TGTGCCAGCAGCCCCCGGCCGAGCTCCTACGAGCAGTACTTC. It translates to CASSPRPSSYEQYF.

The J gene is TRBJ2-2, the V gene TRBV4-2; D might be TRBD1 (6 bases). Trimming stripped 6 bases from V and 5 bases from J, with 16 bases between. CDR3 length equals 15 residues. Germline assignment: CDR1 LGHNA and CDR2 YNFKEQ. In DNA, the CDR3 is TGTGCCAGCAGTAACAGGGAATTGGGAACCGGGGAGCTGTTTTTT. The encoded protein is CASSNRELGTGELFF.